This T cell receptor beta chain is from a study of blood T cell repertoires in COVID-19. Trimming left V 11 bases short and J 1 base short, with 15 bases between. The length of the CDR3 is 14 residues. CDR1 and CDR2 (germline): LNHDA, SQIVND (reference sequence). Per the authors' pipeline: Estimation of nucleated cell counts was performed using reference gene primer amplification. Sequencing used immunoSEQ multiplex PCR; TCRdb keeps in-frame clones, though not all of them. The V and J calls and clone size are taken from that table; D and trimming were inferred from the DNA. The data contain about 150,000 clones, just over 85% of them singletons.

Specimen: peripheral blood. The TCR originated in a man aged 70 or older with acute or convalescent COVID-19. J is TRBJ2-4 and V is TRBV19; possible D gene TRBD2, 6 bases. CDR3 DNA: TGTGCCCAGAGAGGGGCGGGGGCCAAAAACATTCAGTACTTC. It encodes CAQRGAGAKNIQYF. The variable domain in full, with the rest retrieved from reference TRBV19 and TRBJ2-4, is DGGITQSPKYLFRKEGQNVTLSCEQNLNHDAMYWYRQDPGQGLRLIYYSQIVNDFQKGDIAEGYSVSREKKESFPLTVTSAQKNPTAFYLCAQRGAGAKNIQYFGAGTRLSVL.